One T cell receptor (beta chain) is described in this entry. This record comes from a study of blood T cells in healthy people across ages. Through a sample-barcoded 5' primer and a J-beta primer mix, a second PCR was run for roughly 7 to 11 cycles. TCRdb passed the 5' RACE reads through MiXCR, listing each CDR3 protein once. The repertoire has about 1.7 million distinct CDR3 sequences, roughly 27% of them found once; the top ten carry 6.5% to 8.5%. Germline assignment: CDR1 MNHNY and CDR2 SVGAGI (reference sequence). V shed 7 bases and J shed 0 bases, with 13 bases lying between them. CDR3 length equals 15 residues. The authors drew approximately 9 milliliters of peripheral blood from each donor.

This sequence joins TRBV6-6 and TRBJ2-1; D is possibly TRBD2 (7 bases). The sequenced sample consisted of blood. The sequence derives from a woman younger than 45 in good health. The chain's CDR3 is CASMGGGSSYNEQFF. CDR3 in DNA: TGTGCCAGCATGGGAGGGGGGAGCTCCTACAATGAGCAGTTCTTC.